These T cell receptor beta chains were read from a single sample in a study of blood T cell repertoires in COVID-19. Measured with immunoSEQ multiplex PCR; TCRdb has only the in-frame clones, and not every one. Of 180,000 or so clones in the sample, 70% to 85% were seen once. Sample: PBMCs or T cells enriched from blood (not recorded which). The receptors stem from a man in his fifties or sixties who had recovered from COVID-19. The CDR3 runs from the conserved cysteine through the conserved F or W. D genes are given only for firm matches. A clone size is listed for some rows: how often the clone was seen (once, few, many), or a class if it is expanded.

CASSPRQGSYEQYF,TGTGCCAGCTCACCGCGGCAGGGAAGCTACGAGCAGTACTTC,TRBV18,.,.,TRBJ2-7
CATSDPLAGAPPQETQYF,TGTGCCACCAGTGATCCACTAGCGGGGGCCCCTCCTCAAGAGACCCAGTACTTC,TRBV24-1,TRBD2,.,TRBJ2-5
CASSHRGDTEAFF,TGTGCCAGCAGTCACAGGGGTGACACTGAAGCTTTCTTT,TRBV2,TRBD1,.,TRBJ1-1
CASSRIRDRVNEQFF,TGTGCCAGTAGTAGAATCCGGGACAGGGTGAATGAGCAGTTCTTC,TRBV19,TRBD1,.,TRBJ2-1
CASSLVAAGADYGYTF,TGTGCCAGCAGTTTAGTGGCAGCGGGGGCAGACTATGGCTACACCTTC,TRBV28,.,.,TRBJ1-2
CASSPGQGGYSNQPQHF,TGCGCCAGCAGCCCGGGACAGGGGGGCTATAGCAATCAGCCCCAGCATTTT,TRBV5-1,TRBD1,.,TRBJ1-5
CASSQTNNEQFF,TGTGCCAGCAGTCAGACAAACAATGAGCAGTTCTTC,TRBV2,.,once,TRBJ2-1
CASSKVREKLFF,TGTGCCAGCAGCAAGGTTCGGGAAAAACTGTTTTTT,TRBV21-1,.,.,TRBJ1-4
CASMAGGDYGYTF,TGCGCCAGCATGGCAGGGGGCGATTATGGCTACACCTTC,TRBV5-1,TRBD1,.,TRBJ1-2
CASRTGGSSSYEQYF,TGCGCCAGCCGAACGGGGGGCAGTTCCTCCTACGAGCAGTACTTC,TRBV10-2,.,few,TRBJ2-7
CASSNVAGAYNEQFF,TGTGCCAGCAGCAACGTAGCGGGGGCCTACAATGAGCAGTTCTTC,TRBV9,TRBD2,.,TRBJ2-1
CASSFGQRQGGNTEAFF,TGTGCCAGCAGTTTTGGGCAACGACAGGGTGGGAACACTGAAGCTTTCTTT,TRBV27,TRBD1,.,TRBJ1-1
CAWSRKGSGANVLTF,TGTGCCTGGAGTCGGAAGGGGTCTGGGGCCAACGTCCTGACTTTC,TRBV30,.,.,TRBJ2-6
CASSTQDRGHEQYF,TGCGCCAGCAGCACCCAAGACAGGGGGCACGAGCAGTACTTC,TRBV4-1,TRBD1,.,TRBJ2-7
CASRMDRGYGYTF,TGTGCCAGCAGGATGGACAGGGGCTATGGCTACACCTTC,TRBV7-9,TRBD1,.,TRBJ1-2
CASSLVRAPYEQYF,TGCGCCAGCAGCCTTGTGAGGGCCCCCTACGAGCAGTACTTC,TRBV5-1,.,few,TRBJ2-7
CASSLVHMREQFF,TGTGCCAGCAGCTTAGTCCATATGAGGGAGCAGTTCTTC,TRBV11-2,.,.,TRBJ2-1
CASSDLSDGTYEQYF,TGTGCCAGCAGTGACCTGAGTGACGGGACCTACGAGCAGTACTTC,TRBV27,.,.,TRBJ2-7
CASSQVGDYGYTF,TGTGCCAGCAGCCAGGTCGGCGACTATGGCTACACCTTC,TRBV9,.,.,TRBJ1-2
CATSKGSRAGYGYTF,TGTGCCACCAGCAAGGGAAGCAGGGCAGGCTATGGCTACACCTTC,TRBV15,.,.,TRBJ1-2
CASSQLAGTTDTQYF,TGTGCCAGCAGCCAACTGGCGGGTACCACAGATACGCAGTATTTT,TRBV3-1/TRBV3-2,.,.,TRBJ2-3
CASRGQTGANVLTF,TGTGCCAGCAGGGGACAGACTGGGGCCAACGTCCTGACTTTC,TRBV6-5,TRBD1,.,TRBJ2-6
CSAGTGGNTIYF,TGCAGCGCCGGGACTGGAGGAAACACCATATATTTT,TRBV29-1,.,once,TRBJ1-3
CASSYDRGPAFF,TGTGCCAGCAGCTACGACAGGGGGCCCGCTTTCTTT,TRBV5-4,TRBD1,.,TRBJ1-1
CASSPLDRATEAFF,TGTGCCAGTAGTCCATTAGACAGGGCCACTGAAGCTTTCTTT,TRBV19,TRBD1,.,TRBJ1-1
CASRDLSGGSQHF,TGCGCCAGCAGAGATCTGTCCGGCGGGTCCCAGCATTTT,TRBV10-2,.,.,TRBJ1-5